The 30 T cell receptor beta chains below all came from one sample that was sequenced in a study of blood T cell repertoires in COVID-19. Assay: immunoSEQ multiplex PCR; the TCRdb copy retains only in-frame clones and omits some. The sample lists roughly 250,000 clones, about four fifths occurring once. The specimen sequenced was peripheral blood. All receptors come from a woman at least 80 years old with acute or convalescent COVID-19.

The rearrangement joins TRBV28 to TRBJ1-2; D is possibly TRBD1 (5 bases). The germline V and J ends were trimmed by 2 bases and 4 bases, with 8 bases remaining between them. Germline V gives CDR1 MDHEN, CDR2 SYDVKM. The CDR3 length is 13 residues. The CDR3 bases are TGTGCCAGCAGTTTAGCAGGGTCCTATGGCTACACCTTC. The encoded protein is CASSLAGSYGYTF.

V is TRBV7-9 and J is TRBJ2-5, with 10 bases lining up with TRBD2. There are 16 residues in the CDR3. Germline-derived CDR1 and CDR2 are SEHNR and FQNEAQ (reference sequence). J was trimmed by 5 bases and V by 3 bases; bases with no gene match: 9. The CDR3, as DNA: TGTGCCAGCAGCTTTCGTCTAGCGGGGGTGCAGGAGACCCAGTACTTC. Its translation is CASSFRLAGVQETQYF. The variable domain in full, with the rest retrieved from reference TRBV7-9 and TRBJ2-5, is DTGVSQNPRHKITKRGQNVTFRCDPISEHNRLYWYRQTLGQGPEFLTYFQNEAQLEKSRLLSDRFSAERPKGSFSTLEIQRTEQGDSAMYLCASSFRLAGVQETQYFGPGTRLLVL.

The chain recombines TRBV11-2 with TRBJ1-1, with 8 bases matching TRBD1. The CDR3 length is 15 residues. J was trimmed by 4 bases and V by 5 bases; bases with no gene match: 9. Germline assignment: CDR1 SGHAT and CDR2 FQNNGV. CDR3 sequence: CASSIDRGSTTEAFF. The DNA for the CDR3 is TGTGCCAGCAGCATCGACAGGGGAAGTACCACTGAAGCTTTCTTT.

Written as DNA, the CDR3 is TGTGCCAGCAAAGGGGGGGGGAACGAAGCGCAGTATTTT. The encoded protein is CASKGGGNEAQYF. The chain combines TRBV2 with TRBJ2-3, with a weak D call TRBD2 (7 bases). The CDR3 consists of 13 residues. V was trimmed by 7 bases and J by 10 bases, leaving 18 bases between them. Looked up from germline, CDR1 is SNHLY and CDR2 is FYNNEI.

The rearrangement links TRBV19 to TRBJ1-6, with D possibly being TRBD1 (6 bases). V was clipped by 1 base and J by 6 bases, with 16 bases between them. CDR1 is LNHDA and CDR2 is SQIVND in the germline V gene (reference sequence). The CDR3 runs to 17 residues. This CDR3 reads CASSIVGTRTANSPLHF. CDR3 DNA: TGTGCCAGTAGTATAGTCGGAACCCGGACAGCTAATTCACCCCTCCACTTT. Supplemented by reference TRBV19 and TRBJ1-6, the full variable domain reads DGGITQSPKYLFRKEGQNVTLSCEQNLNHDAMYWYRQDPGQGLRLIYYSQIVNDFQKGDIAEGYSVSREKKESFPLTVTSAQKNPTAFYLCASSIVGTRTANSPLHFGNGTRLTVT.

The chain combines TRBV27 with TRBJ1-2, with D maybe TRBD1 (5 bases). Germline V CDR1 and CDR2: MNHEY, SMNVEV (reference sequence). V shed 6 bases and J shed 8 bases, with 13 bases lying between them. This CDR3 is 12 amino acids long. For the CDR3, the DNA is TGTGCCAGCAGCCGGGGGACTTCAGGCTACACCTTC. Translating it yields CASSRGTSGYTF.

A remark on this clone: This sample includes further DNA sequences coding for the same CDR3. The chain recombines TRBV20-1 with TRBJ1-1, with D possibly matching TRBD1 (5 bases). Germline V gene data show CDR1 as DFQATT and CDR2 as SNEGSKA (reference sequence). Deletions cut 3 bases from V and 5 bases from J, with 7 bases between. The CDR3 is made up of 11 amino acids. CDR3 sequence reads: CSARGGTEAFF. CDR3 nucleotides: TGCAGTGCTAGGGGGGGAACTGAAGCTTTCTTT.

A few counts support this clone. The chain joins TRBV5-1 to TRBJ2-5; D might be TRBD2 (6 bases). CDR3 size: 12 residues. Trimming shortened V by 5 bases and J by 5 bases, and 10 bases separated the two germline ends. Per germline, CDR1 SGHRS and CDR2 YFSETQ. The CDR3 here is CASRLEGETQYF. In DNA form, the CDR3 reads TGCGCCAGCAGGCTGGAGGGCGAGACCCAGTACTTC.

The gene calls are TRBV19 and TRBJ2-1; 9 nucleotides line up with TRBD2. CDR1 LNHDA and CDR2 SQIVND come from the germline V gene (reference sequence). CDR3 length: 20 residues. Trimming took 9 bases from V and 0 from J; bases not matched to a gene: 21. The CDR3 region is CASRSSRALAGYSSYNEQFF. The CDR3 DNA reads as TGTGCCAGCCGGAGCTCCAGGGCACTAGCGGGTTACAGCTCCTACAATGAGCAGTTCTTC.

The CDR3 spells CASSVASAGEQFF. CDR3 coding DNA: TGTGCCAGCAGCGTGGCTAGCGCCGGTGAGCAGTTCTTC. The chain uses TRBV14 and TRBJ2-1; D might be TRBD2 (6 bases). The CDR3 is 13 amino acids. Germline V CDR1 and CDR2: SGHDN, FVKESK. V was clipped by 5 bases and J by 9 bases, with 14 bases between them.

The J gene is TRBJ1-1, the V gene TRBV7-3; tentatively, D is TRBD1 (5 bases). The CDR3 is 13 residues long. CDR1 is SGHTA and CDR2 is FQGTGA in the germline V gene. Trimming took off 1 base at V and 14 bases at J, with 17 bases between the two ends. The CDR3 loop is CASSLKGGTGEFF. The CDR3 DNA is TGTGCCAGCAGCTTAAAGGGAGGGACCGGGGAGTTCTTT.

V and J are TRBV3-1 (or the pseudogene TRBV3-2) and TRBJ2-4; D gene uncertain. The CDR3 extends over 14 amino acids. Between the trimmed V and J ends, which lost 6 bases and 0 bases, there was a span of 9 bases. Looked up from germline, CDR1 is LGHDT and CDR2 is YNNKEL (reference sequence). CDR3 sequence: CASSPNGAKNIQYF. Written as DNA, the CDR3 is TGTGCCAGCAGTCCCAACGGAGCCAAAAACATTCAGTACTTC.

The CDR3 DNA reads as TGTGCCAGCAGCTTAGTAGCGTATGGGGAGCAGTTCTTC. Protein product: CASSLVAYGEQFF. The chain carries TRBV7-8 and TRBJ2-1; weak D call: TRBD2 (5 bases). Germline CDR1 SGHVS, CDR2 FQNEAQ. Trimming shortened V by 1 base and J by 10 bases, and 11 bases separated the two germline ends. This CDR3 has 13 residues.

This clone has a single count. The sample contains more than one DNA sequence encoding this CDR3. This chain joins TRBV6-5 and TRBJ1-2, with 7 bases fitting TRBD1. CDR1 is MNHEY and CDR2 is SVGAGI in the germline V gene. This CDR3 has 15 amino acids. V lost 3 bases and J lost 0; bases outside the gene matches: 4. The CDR3 region has the DNA TGTGCCAGCAGTTATTCGGACAGGACTAACTATGGCTACACCTTC. It translates to CASSYSDRTNYGYTF.

The V gene is TRBV30, the J gene TRBJ2-3, with D possibly being TRBD2 (7 bases). Germline assignment: CDR1 GTSNPN and CDR2 SVGIG (reference sequence). CDR3 size: 12 residues. The V gene lost 6 bases and the J gene lost 2 bases, with 9 bases spanning the gap. CDR3 bases: TGTGCCTGCGGGGGGCCCACAGATACGCAGTATTTT. This sequence encodes CACGGPTDTQYF.

The chain joins TRBV30 to TRBJ1-3, with D possibly matching TRBD1 (6 bases). From germline, CDR1 is GTSNPN and CDR2 SVGIG (reference sequence). The V end lost 2 bases, the J end lost 3 bases, and 17 bases lay between the germline ends. The CDR3 has 16 residues. In nucleotides, the CDR3 is TGTGCCTGGAGTACCACCCCGGGGGGGCATGGAAACACCATATATTTT. It specifies CAWSTTPGGHGNTIYF.

The chain couples TRBV18 to TRBJ1-2, with TRBD1 identical over 9 bases. Trimming at V came to 2 bases and at J to 6 bases, leaving 7 bases not matched to a gene. CDR1 is KGHSH and CDR2 is LQKENI in the germline V gene. The CDR3 spans 15 residues. CDR3: CASSPSGTGRNGYTF. CDR3 DNA: TGTGCCAGCTCACCAAGTGGGACAGGGCGGAATGGCTACACCTTC.

The chain links TRBV6-5 to TRBJ2-7; 9 nucleotides line up with TRBD1. This CDR3 comprises 15 residues. V lost 6 bases, J lost 5 bases, and 11 bases stayed unmatched. Germline V gene lookup returns CDR1 MNHEY and CDR2 SVGAGI. Written as DNA, the CDR3 is TGTGCCAGCAGCAAGACAGGGGGTTTTATCGACGAGCAGTACTTC. Translation gives CASSKTGGFIDEQYF.

The rearrangement joins TRBV2 to TRBJ1-5, with 7 bases identical to TRBD1. The CDR3 runs 15 residues. Germline values: CDR1 SNHLY, CDR2 FYNNEI. After removal of 3 bases from V and 1 base from J, the junction contained 3 bases not matched to a gene. DNA for the CDR3: TGTGCCAGCAGTGAGGACAGGTTAAGCAATCAGCCCCAGCATTTT. It specifies CASSEDRLSNQPQHF.

The chain carries TRBV27 and TRBJ2-3; no clear D gene. The CDR3 loop spans 13 amino acids. V lost 6 bases to trimming and J lost 4 bases, with 11 bases between them. The germline V gene has CDR1 MNHEY and CDR2 SMNVEV (reference sequence). CDR3 residues: CASSHSPSDTQYF. The CDR3 nucleotides are TGTGCCAGCAGCCACTCCCCTTCAGATACGCAGTATTTT.

This chain uses TRBV28 with TRBJ2-3; a weak D match, TRBD2 (7 bases). Germline V gene data show CDR1 as MDHEN and CDR2 as SYDVKM. Between the trimmed V and J ends, which lost 6 bases and 4 bases, there was a span of 20 bases. This CDR3 contains 16 residues. CDR3 sequence: CASRLRGASPSDTQYF. The CDR3 DNA reads TGTGCCAGCAGGCTACGGGGGGCCTCCCCCTCAGATACGCAGTATTTT.

V is TRBV6-6 and J is TRBJ2-3; 11 bases match TRBD2. CDR3 length: 16 residues. V lost 4 bases to trimming and J lost 1 base; unmatched junction nucleotides: 4. Germline assignment: CDR1 MNHNY and CDR2 SVGAGI (reference sequence). The DNA of the CDR3 is TGTGCCAGCAGTTTCCGACTAGCGGGGCGCACAGATACGCAGTATTTT. Encoded protein: CASSFRLAGRTDTQYF.

The chain links TRBV10-2 to TRBJ2-2; 7 nucleotides match TRBD1. The CDR3 spans 14 residues. V was pared by 4 bases and J by 1 base, with 0 bases of the junction left unmatched. Germline V CDR1 and CDR2: WSHSY, SAAADI. Here the CDR3 DNA reads TGCGCCAGCAGTGGACAGGGGAACACCGGGGAGCTGTTTTTT. Translating gives CASSGQGNTGELFF.

V usage is TRBV5-1 and J usage is TRBJ1-5; a weak D match, TRBD1 (6 bases). This CDR3 is 15 amino acids long. Germline V lookup: CDR1 SGHRS, CDR2 YFSETQ. The germline V and J ends were trimmed by 1 base and 5 bases, with 13 bases remaining between them. The CDR3 loop is CASSLNGGNDQPQHF. Written as DNA, the CDR3 is TGCGCCAGCAGCTTGAATGGGGGCAACGATCAGCCCCAGCATTTT.

The V gene is TRBV27, the J gene TRBJ2-7; 12 bases are a match to TRBD1. The CDR3 covers 16 residues. Germline values: CDR1 MNHEY, CDR2 SMNVEV (reference sequence). V shed 8 bases, J shed 4 bases, and the junction held 12 bases outside the gene matches. This CDR3 is CASALEGTGGLYEQYF. As DNA, the CDR3 is TGTGCCAGCGCCCTGGAAGGGACAGGGGGCCTATACGAGCAGTACTTC.

CDR3 protein: CASSVGLRGSSGNTIYF. In DNA form, the CDR3 reads TGTGCCAGCAGCGTAGGGTTAAGGGGTAGCTCTGGAAACACCATATATTTT. V gene TRBV9 combines with J gene TRBJ1-3, with a tentative D call TRBD1 (5 bases). Germline assignment: CDR1 SGDLS and CDR2 YYNGEE. The CDR3 covers 17 residues. V was trimmed by 0 bases and J by 0 bases, leaving 13 bases between them.

The chain couples TRBV7-9 to TRBJ1-4; 8 nucleotides align to TRBD1. Germline V gene data show CDR1 as SEHNR and CDR2 as FQNEAQ (reference sequence). V was clipped by 5 bases and J by 7 bases; unmatched bases: 6. CDR3 size: 14 residues. CDR3: CASSGRTGIEKLFF. CDR3 nucleotide sequence: TGTGCCAGCAGCGGAAGGACAGGGATTGAAAAACTGTTTTTT.

This clone was counted only a few times. J is TRBJ2-2 and V is TRBV5-1, with 11 bases fitting TRBD1. The V gene's germline CDR1 is SGHRS and CDR2 YFSETQ. Germline trimming cut 6 bases from V and 7 bases from J; bases unmatched to any gene: 5. The CDR3 has 14 amino acids. DNA of the CDR3: TGCGCCAGCACCGGACAGGGGGCGATCGGGGAGCTGTTTTTT. Residues: CASTGQGAIGELFF.

The chain carries TRBV6-5 and TRBJ2-1, with 9 bases identical to TRBD1. CDR1 is MNHEY and CDR2 is SVGAGI in the germline V gene. V lost 6 bases and J lost 6; bases outside the gene matches: 9. This CDR3 has 15 amino acids. The CDR3 is CASSLGQGIGNEQFF. The CDR3 nucleotides are TGTGCCAGCAGCCTGGGACAGGGTATTGGCAATGAGCAGTTCTTC.

J is TRBJ2-1 and V is TRBV19; 9 bases are shared with TRBD2. V lost 4 bases and J lost 10; bases outside the gene matches: 8. The germline CDR1 and CDR2 sequences are LNHDA and SQIVND (reference sequence). The CDR3 length is 14 residues. The CDR3 coding sequence is TGTGCCAGTAGTAACGCAAGGCTAGCGGGGGAGCAGTTCTTC. Protein sequence: CASSNARLAGEQFF.